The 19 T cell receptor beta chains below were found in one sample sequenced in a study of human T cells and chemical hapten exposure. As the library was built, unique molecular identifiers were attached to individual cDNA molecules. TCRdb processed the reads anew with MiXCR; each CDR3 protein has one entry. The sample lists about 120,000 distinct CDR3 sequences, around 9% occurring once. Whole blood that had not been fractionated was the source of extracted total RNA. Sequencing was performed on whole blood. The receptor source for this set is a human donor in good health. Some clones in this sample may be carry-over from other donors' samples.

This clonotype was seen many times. Written as DNA, the CDR3 is TGTGCCAGCAGCTTTGTCACAATCACTGAAGCTTTCTTT. As protein: CASSFVTITEAFF. V and J are TRBV7-9 and TRBJ1-1; D remains ambiguous. V was pared by 3 bases and J by 4 bases, with 9 bases between. CDR3 length equals 13 residues. The V gene's germline CDR1 is SEHNR and CDR2 FQNEAQ (reference sequence). The whole variable domain, filled in from reference TRBV7-9 and TRBJ1-1, reads DTGVSQNPRHKITKRGQNVTFRCDPISEHNRLYWYRQTLGQGPEFLTYFQNEAQLEKSRLLSDRFSAERPKGSFSTLEIQRTEQGDSAMYLCASSFVTITEAFFGQGTRLTVV.

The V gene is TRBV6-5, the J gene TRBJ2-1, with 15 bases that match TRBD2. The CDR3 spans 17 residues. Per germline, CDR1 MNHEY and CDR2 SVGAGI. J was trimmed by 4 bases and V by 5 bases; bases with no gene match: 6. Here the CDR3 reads CASSRTSGRARYNEQFF. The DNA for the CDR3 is TGTGCCAGCAGTAGGACTAGCGGGAGGGCCAGGTACAATGAGCAGTTCTTC.

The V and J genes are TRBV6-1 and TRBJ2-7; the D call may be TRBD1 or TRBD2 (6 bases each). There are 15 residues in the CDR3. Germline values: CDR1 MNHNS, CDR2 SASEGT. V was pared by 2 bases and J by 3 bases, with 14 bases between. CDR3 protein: CASSEREEGGYEQYF. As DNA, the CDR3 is TGTGCCAGCAGTGAAAGGGAGGAAGGGGGCTACGAGCAGTACTTC.

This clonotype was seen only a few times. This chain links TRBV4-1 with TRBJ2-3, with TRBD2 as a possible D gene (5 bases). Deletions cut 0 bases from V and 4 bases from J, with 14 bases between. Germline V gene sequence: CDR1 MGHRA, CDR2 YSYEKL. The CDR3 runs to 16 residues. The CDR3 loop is CASSQDNLAFADTQYF. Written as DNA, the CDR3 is TGCGCCAGCAGCCAAGATAATTTAGCGTTCGCAGATACGCAGTATTTT.

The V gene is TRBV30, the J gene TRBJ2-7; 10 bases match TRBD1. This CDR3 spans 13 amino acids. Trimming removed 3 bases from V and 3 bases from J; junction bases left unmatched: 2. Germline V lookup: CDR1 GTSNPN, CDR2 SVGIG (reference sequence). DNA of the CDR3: TGTGCCTGGAGCCGGGACAGGGGCTACGAGCAGTACTTC. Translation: CAWSRDRGYEQYF.

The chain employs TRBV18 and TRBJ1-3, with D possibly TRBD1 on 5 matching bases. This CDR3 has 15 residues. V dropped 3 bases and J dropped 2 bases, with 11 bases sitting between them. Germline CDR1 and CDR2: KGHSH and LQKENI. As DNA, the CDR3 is TGTGCCAGCTCACCGGGGCTCCGGGCTGGAAACACCATATATTTT. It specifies CASSPGLRAGNTIYF.

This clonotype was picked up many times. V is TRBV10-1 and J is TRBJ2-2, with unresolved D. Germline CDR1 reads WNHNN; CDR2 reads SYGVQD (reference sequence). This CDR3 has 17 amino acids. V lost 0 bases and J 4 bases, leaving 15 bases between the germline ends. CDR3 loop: CASSESSNERGTGELFF. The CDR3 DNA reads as TGCGCCAGCAGTGAGTCGAGCAATGAACGAGGCACCGGGGAGCTGTTTTTT.

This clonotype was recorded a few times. The CDR3 loop is CASSMKGGGPQHF. CDR3 bases: TGTGCCAGTAGTATGAAGGGAGGAGGACCCCAGCATTTT. The V and J genes are TRBV19 and TRBJ1-5, with D uncertain. Germline-derived CDR1 and CDR2 are LNHDA and SQIVND (reference sequence). V dropped 3 bases and J dropped 10 bases, with 13 bases sitting between them. The CDR3 loop spans 13 amino acids.

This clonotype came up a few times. The CDR3 loop reads CASSKTYEQYF. For the CDR3, the DNA is TGTGCCAGCAGTAAAACCTACGAGCAGTACTTC. V is TRBV6-2 or TRBV6-3 and J is TRBJ2-7; no firm D call. V was pared by 5 bases and J by 2 bases, with 4 bases between. The CDR3 consists of 11 residues. The germline V gene encodes CDR1 MNHEY and CDR2 SVGEGT.

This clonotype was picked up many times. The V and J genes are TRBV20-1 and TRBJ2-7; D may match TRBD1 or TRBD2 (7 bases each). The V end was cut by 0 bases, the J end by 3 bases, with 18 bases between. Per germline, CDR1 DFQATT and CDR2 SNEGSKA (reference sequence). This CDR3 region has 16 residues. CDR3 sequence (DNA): TGCAGTGCTAGAGATGAGGGGAGGGGGCCCTTCTACGAGCAGTACTTC. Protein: CSARDEGRGPFYEQYF.

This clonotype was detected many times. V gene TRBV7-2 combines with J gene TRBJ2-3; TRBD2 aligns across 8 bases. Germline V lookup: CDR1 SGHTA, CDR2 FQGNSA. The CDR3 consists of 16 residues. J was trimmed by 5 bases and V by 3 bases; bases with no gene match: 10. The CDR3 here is CASSFPGSGGGDTQYF. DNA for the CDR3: TGTGCCAGCAGCTTCCCGGGGAGCGGGGGAGGAGATACGCAGTATTTT.

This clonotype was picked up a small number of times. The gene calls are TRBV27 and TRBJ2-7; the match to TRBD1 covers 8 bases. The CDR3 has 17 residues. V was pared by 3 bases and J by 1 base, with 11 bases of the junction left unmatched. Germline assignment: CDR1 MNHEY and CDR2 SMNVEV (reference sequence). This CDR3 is CASSFYVSGQASYEQYF. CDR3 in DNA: TGTGCCAGCAGTTTTTATGTGTCGGGACAGGCGTCCTACGAGCAGTACTTC.

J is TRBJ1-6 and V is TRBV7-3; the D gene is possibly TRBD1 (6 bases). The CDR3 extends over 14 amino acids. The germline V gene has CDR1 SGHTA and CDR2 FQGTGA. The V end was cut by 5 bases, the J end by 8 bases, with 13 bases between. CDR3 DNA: TGTGCCAGCAGCCAAGGGGGAAGGGATTCACCCCTCCACTTT. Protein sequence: CASSQGGRDSPLHF.

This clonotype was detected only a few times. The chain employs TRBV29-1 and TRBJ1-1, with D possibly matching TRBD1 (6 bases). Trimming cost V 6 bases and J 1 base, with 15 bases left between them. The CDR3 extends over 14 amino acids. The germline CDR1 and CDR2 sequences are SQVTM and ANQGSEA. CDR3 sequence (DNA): TGCAGCGTGCCCAGGGGTTCCCAGAACACTGAAGCTTTCTTT. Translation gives CSVPRGSQNTEAFF.

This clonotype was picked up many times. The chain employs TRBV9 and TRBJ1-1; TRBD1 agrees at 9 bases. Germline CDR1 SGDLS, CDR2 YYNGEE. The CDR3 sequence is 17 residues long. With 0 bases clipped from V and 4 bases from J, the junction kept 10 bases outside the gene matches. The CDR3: CASSVVSWGQGGTEAFF. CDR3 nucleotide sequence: TGTGCCAGCAGCGTAGTTAGTTGGGGACAGGGTGGCACTGAAGCTTTCTTT.

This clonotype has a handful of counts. The CDR3 coding sequence is TGCGCCAGCAGCTTGGGGGGTAGCGAGGTTCGCGAGCAGTACTTC. This encodes CASSLGGSEVREQYF. The chain has TRBV5-1 and TRBJ2-7, with D tentatively TRBD2 (5 bases). The V and J ends lost 0 bases and 6 bases respectively, with 16 bases between them. The CDR3 sequence is 15 residues long. The germline V gene encodes CDR1 SGHRS and CDR2 YFSETQ.

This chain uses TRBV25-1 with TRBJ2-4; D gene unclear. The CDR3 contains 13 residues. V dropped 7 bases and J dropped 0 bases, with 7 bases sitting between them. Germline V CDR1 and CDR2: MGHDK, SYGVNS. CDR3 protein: CASITGAKNIQYF. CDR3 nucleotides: TGTGCCAGCATCACGGGAGCCAAAAACATTCAGTACTTC.

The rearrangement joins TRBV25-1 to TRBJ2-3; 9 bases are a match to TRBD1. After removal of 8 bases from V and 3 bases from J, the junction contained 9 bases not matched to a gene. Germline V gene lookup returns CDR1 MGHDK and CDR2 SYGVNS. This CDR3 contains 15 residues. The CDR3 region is CASSQDRGGTDTQYF. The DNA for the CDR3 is TGTGCCAGCTCCCAGGACAGGGGAGGGACAGATACGCAGTATTTT.

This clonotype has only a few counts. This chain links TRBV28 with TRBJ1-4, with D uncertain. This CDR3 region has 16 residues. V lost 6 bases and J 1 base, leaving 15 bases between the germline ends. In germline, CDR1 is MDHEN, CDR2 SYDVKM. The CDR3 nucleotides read TGTGCCAGCAGCCTCTTGGGTCTAAAAACTAATGAAAAACTGTTTTTT. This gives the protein CASSLLGLKTNEKLFF.